The clone carrying this TCR beta chain was counted many times. Its antigen is as yet unknown. The sample originates from a study of spatial heterogeneity in lung cancer. Broader study findings: Among blood samples, ubiquitous expanded tumor TCRs appeared more at resection than at follow-up.

TCRdb called the 5' RACE reads again in MiXCR, with one record for every CDR3 protein. The data show about 95,000 distinct CDR3 sequences, 7.5% to 10% seen once. Time point meaning: sample taken at primary tumor resection. Tumor, nontumor lung or frozen PBMC supplied whole RNA that was sequenced unsorted. The donor group consisted of around 70 patients who had untreated, early-stage non-small cell lung cancer. With 3 bases clipped from V and 2 bases from J, the junction kept 3 bases outside the gene matches. CDR1 and CDR2 from the germline V gene are SQVTM and ANQGSEA. The CDR3 is 13 residues long. The gene calls are TRBV29-1 and TRBJ2-5; 7 bases align to TRBD1. The sequenced sample was PBMCs, obtained at surgery. The receptor was derived from a male donor with early-stage non-small cell lung cancer. CDR3 protein: CSVDGGQQETQYF. CDR3 DNA sequence: TGCAGCGTTGATGGGGGACAGCAAGAGACCCAGTACTTC.